The clone carrying this TCR beta chain was counted many times. The CDR3 length is 13 residues. From germline, CDR1 is MDHEN and CDR2 SYDVKM. After removal of 5 bases from V and 6 bases from J, the junction contained 2 bases not matched to a gene. The sample originates from a study of T cell repertoires in cytomegalovirus infection. TCRdb passed the reads through MiXCR, listing each CDR3 protein once. Of approximately 250,000 distinct CDR3 sequences detected, under 25% appear once; the ten largest clones hold about 18%. V and J are TRBV28 and TRBJ2-2, with 8 bases identical to TRBD2. Sequenced sample: CD8+ T cells from PBMCs. The TCR originated in a human donor in good health (CMV status not recorded). Some clones in this sample may be carry-over from other donors' samples. As DNA, the CDR3 is TGTGCCAGCAGTACCGGGGGGGCCGGGGAGCTGTTTTTT. Translation: CASSTGGAGELFF. Drawing the rest from reference TRBV28 and TRBJ2-2, the complete variable domain is DVKVTQSSRYLVKRTGEKVFLECVQDMDHENMFWYRQDPGLGLRLIYFSYDVKMKEKGDIPEGYSVSREKKERFSLILESASTNQTSMYLCASSTGGAGELFFGEGSRLTVL.